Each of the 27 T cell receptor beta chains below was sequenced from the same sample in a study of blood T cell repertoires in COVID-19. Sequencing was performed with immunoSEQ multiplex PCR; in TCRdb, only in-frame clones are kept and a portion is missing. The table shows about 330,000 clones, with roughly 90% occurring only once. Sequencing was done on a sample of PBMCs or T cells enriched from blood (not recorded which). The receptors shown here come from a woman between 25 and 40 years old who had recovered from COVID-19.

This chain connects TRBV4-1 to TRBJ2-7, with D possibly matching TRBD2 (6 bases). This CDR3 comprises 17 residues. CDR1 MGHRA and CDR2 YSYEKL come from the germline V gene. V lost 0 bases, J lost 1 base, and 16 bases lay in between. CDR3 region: CASSQEEGGTKSYEQYF. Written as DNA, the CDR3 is TGCGCCAGCAGCCAAGAAGAGGGAGGTACAAAGTCCTACGAGCAGTACTTC.

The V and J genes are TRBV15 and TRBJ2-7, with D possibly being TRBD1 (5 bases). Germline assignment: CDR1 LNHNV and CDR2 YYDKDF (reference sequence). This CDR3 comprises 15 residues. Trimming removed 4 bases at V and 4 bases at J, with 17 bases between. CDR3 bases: TGTGCCACCAGCAAACGGGCGACAGTTGGGTACGAGCAGTACTTC. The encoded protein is CATSKRATVGYEQYF.

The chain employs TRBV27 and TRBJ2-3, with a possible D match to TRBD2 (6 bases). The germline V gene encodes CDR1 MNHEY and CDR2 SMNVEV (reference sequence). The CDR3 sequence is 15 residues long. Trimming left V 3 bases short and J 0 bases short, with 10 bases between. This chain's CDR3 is CASSFSGLSTDTQYF. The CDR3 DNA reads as TGTGCCAGCAGTTTTAGCGGCCTTAGCACAGATACGCAGTATTTT.

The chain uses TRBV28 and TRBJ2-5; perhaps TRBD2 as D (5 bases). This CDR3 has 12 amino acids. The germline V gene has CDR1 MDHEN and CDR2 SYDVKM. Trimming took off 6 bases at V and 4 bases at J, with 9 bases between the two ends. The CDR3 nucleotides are TGTGCCAGCAGACTAGGTGGAGAGACCCAGTACTTC. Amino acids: CASRLGGETQYF. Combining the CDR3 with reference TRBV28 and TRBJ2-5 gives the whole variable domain DVKVTQSSRYLVKRTGEKVFLECVQDMDHENMFWYRQDPGLGLRLIYFSYDVKMKEKGDIPEGYSVSREKKERFSLILESASTNQTSMYLCASRLGGETQYFGPGTRLLVL.

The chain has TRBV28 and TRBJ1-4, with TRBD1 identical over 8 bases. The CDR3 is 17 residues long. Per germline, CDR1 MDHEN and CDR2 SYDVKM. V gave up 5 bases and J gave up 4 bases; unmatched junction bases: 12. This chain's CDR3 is CASSPQDRELLNEKLFF. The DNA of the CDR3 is TGTGCCAGCAGTCCCCAGGACAGGGAGCTCCTTAATGAAAAACTGTTTTTT.

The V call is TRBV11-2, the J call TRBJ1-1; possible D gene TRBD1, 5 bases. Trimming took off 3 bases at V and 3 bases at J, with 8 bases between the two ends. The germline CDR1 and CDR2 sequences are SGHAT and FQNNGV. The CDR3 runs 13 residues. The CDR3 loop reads CASSFDRDTEAFF. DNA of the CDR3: TGTGCCAGCAGCTTCGACAGAGACACTGAAGCTTTCTTT. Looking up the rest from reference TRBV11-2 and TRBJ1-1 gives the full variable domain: EAGVAQSPRYKIIEKRQSVAFWCNPISGHATLYWYQQILGQGPKLLIQFQNNGVVDDSQLPKDRFSAERLKGVDSTLKIQPAKLEDSAVYLCASSFDRDTEAFFGQGTRLTVV.

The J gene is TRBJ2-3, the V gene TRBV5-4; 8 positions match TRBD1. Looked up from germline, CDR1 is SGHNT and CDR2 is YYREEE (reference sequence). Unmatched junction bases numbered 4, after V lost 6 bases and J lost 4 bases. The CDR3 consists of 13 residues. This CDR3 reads CASTLQGADTQYF. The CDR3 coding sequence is TGTGCCAGCACCTTACAGGGGGCAGATACGCAGTATTTT.

CDR3 residues: CASSLSGLGESNQPQHF. CDR3 bases: TGCGCCAGCAGCCTATCTGGGCTCGGGGAGAGCAATCAGCCCCAGCATTTT. The chain is built from TRBV4-1 and TRBJ1-5; no definite D call. Deletions cut 4 bases from V and 1 base from J, with 17 bases between. The CDR3 is made up of 17 amino acids. Germline V gives CDR1 MGHRA, CDR2 YSYEKL.

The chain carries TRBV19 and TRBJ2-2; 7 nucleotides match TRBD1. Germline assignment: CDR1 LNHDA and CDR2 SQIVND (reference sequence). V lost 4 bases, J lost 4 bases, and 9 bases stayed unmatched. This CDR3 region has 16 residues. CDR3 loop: CASSKQGQGFTGELFF. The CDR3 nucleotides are TGTGCCAGTAGTAAACAGGGGCAGGGGTTCACCGGGGAGCTGTTTTTT.

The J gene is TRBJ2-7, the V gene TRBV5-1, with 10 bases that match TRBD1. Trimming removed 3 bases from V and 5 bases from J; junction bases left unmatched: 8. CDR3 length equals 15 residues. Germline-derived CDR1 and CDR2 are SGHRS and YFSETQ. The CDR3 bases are TGCGCCAGCAGCTCCGGACAGGGGGTTGATGACGAGCAGTACTTC. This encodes CASSSGQGVDDEQYF.

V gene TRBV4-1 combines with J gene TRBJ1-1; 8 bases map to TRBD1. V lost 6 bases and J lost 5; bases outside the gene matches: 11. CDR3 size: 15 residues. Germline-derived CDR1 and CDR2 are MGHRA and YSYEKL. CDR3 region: CASRLTGGEETEAFF. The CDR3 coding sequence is TGCGCCAGCAGGCTTACAGGGGGAGAGGAGACTGAAGCTTTCTTT.

The CDR3: CASSLGTGVGAEAFF. CDR3 DNA sequence: TGTGCCAGCAGCTTGGGGACAGGGGTCGGAGCTGAAGCTTTCTTT. The chain couples TRBV7-2 to TRBJ1-1; 10 nucleotides match TRBD1. The CDR3 extends over 15 amino acids. The germline gives CDR1 SGHTA, CDR2 FQGNSA. The V segment lost 3 bases and the J segment 6 bases; nucleotides outside the gene matches: 7.

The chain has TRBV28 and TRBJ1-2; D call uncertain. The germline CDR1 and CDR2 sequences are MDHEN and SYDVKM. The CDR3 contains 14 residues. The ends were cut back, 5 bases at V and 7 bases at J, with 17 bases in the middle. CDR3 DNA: TGTGCCAGCAGTGCCACTCCACTGGGAGGTGGCTACACCTTC. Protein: CASSATPLGGGYTF.

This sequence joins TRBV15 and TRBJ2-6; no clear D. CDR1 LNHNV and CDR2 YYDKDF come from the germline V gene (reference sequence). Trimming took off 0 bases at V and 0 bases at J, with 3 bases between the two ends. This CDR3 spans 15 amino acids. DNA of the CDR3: TGTGCCACCAGCAGAGACAACTCTGGGGCCAACGTCCTGACTTTC. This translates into CATSRDNSGANVLTF.

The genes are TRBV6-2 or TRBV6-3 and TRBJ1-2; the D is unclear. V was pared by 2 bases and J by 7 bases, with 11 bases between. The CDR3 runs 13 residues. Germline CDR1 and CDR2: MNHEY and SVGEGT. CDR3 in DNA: TGTGCCAGCAGTTACCGCCAGTCCTCTGGCTACACCTTC. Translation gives CASSYRQSSGYTF.

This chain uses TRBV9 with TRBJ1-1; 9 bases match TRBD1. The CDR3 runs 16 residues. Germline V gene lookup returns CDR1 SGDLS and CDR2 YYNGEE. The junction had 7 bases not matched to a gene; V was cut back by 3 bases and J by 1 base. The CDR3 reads CASSARTGVSNTEAFF. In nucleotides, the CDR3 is TGTGCCAGCAGCGCAAGGACAGGGGTCTCGAACACTGAAGCTTTCTTT.

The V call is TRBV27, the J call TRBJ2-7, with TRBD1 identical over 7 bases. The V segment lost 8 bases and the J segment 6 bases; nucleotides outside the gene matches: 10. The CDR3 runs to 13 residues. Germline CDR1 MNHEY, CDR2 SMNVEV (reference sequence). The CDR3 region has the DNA TGTGCCAGCGCAAACAGGGGCGTAGCCGAGCAGTACTTC. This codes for CASANRGVAEQYF.

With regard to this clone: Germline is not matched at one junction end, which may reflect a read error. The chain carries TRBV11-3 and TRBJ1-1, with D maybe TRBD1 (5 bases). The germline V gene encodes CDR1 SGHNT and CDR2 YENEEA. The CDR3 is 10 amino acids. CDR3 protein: CGEGTVWAFF. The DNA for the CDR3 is TGCGGGGAGGGGACGGTTTGGGCTTTCTTT.

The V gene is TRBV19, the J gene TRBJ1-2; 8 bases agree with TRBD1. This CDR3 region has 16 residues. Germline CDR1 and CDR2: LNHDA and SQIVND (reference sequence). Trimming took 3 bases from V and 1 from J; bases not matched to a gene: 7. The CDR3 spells CASSIDRGRFNYGYTF. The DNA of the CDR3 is TGTGCCAGTAGTATCGACAGGGGACGATTTAACTATGGCTACACCTTC.

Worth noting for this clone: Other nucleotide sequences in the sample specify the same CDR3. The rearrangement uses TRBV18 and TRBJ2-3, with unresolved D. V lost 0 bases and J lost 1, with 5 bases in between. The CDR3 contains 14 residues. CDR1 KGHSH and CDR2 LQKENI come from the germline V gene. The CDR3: CASSPPAGTDTQYF. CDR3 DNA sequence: TGTGCCAGCTCACCACCGGCGGGCACAGATACGCAGTATTTT.

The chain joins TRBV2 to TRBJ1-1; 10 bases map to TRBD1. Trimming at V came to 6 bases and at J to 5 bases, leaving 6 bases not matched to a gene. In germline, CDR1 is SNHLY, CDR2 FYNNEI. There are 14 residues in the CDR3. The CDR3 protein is CASRKDRGWTEAFF. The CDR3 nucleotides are TGTGCCAGCAGGAAGGACAGGGGGTGGACTGAAGCTTTCTTT.

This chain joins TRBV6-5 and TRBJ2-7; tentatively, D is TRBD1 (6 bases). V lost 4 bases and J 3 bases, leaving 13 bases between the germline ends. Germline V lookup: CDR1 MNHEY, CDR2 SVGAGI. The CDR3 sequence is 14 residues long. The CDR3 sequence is CASSSVQGHYEQYF. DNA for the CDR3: TGTGCCAGCAGTTCCGTACAGGGACACTACGAGCAGTACTTC.

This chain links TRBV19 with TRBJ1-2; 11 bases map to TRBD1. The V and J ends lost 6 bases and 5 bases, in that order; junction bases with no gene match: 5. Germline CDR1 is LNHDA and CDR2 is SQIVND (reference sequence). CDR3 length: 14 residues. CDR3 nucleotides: TGTGCCAGTAGGGACAGGGGGCAAGGATATGGCTACACCTTC. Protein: CASRDRGQGYGYTF.

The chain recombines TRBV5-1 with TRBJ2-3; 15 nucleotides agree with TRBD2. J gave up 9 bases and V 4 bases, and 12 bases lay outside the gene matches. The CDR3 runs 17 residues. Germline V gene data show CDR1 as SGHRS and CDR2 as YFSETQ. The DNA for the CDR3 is TGCGCCAGCAGCGCGGGACTAGCGGGAGGATGGTTAAAGACGCAGTATTTT. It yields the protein CASSAGLAGGWLKTQYF.

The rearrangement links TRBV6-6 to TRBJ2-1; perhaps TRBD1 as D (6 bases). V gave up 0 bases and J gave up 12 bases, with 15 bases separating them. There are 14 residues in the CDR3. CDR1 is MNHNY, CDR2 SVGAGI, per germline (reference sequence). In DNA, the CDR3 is TGTGCCAGCAGTTACTCGCCACCGGGACACGGGCAGTTCTTC. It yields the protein CASSYSPPGHGQFF.

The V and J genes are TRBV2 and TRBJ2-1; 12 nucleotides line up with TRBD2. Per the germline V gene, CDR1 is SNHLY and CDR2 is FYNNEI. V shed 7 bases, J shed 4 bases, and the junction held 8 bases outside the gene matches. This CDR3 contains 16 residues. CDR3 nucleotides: TGTGCCAGCAAGGCAGGACTAGCGGGACATTACAATGAGCAGTTCTTC. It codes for CASKAGLAGHYNEQFF.

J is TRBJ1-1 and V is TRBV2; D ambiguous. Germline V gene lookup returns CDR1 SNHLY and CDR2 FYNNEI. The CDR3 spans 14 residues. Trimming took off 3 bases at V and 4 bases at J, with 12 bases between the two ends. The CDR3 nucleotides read TGTGCCAGCAGTGAGATGGGTCGGGGCACTGAAGCTTTCTTT. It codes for CASSEMGRGTEAFF.